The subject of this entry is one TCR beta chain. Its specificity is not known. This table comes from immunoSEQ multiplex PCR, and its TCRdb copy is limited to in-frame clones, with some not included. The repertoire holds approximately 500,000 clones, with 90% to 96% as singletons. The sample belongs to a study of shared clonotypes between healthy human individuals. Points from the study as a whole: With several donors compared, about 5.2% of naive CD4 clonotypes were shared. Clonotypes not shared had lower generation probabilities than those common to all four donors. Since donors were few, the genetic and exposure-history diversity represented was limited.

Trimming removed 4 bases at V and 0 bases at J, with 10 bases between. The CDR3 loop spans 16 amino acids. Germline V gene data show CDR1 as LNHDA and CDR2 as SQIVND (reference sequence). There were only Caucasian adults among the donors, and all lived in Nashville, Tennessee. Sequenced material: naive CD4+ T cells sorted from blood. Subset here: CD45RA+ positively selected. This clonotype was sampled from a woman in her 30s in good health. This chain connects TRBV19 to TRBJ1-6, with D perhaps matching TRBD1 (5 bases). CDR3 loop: CASSKAGGSYNSPLHF. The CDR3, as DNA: TGTGCCAGTAGTAAGGCCGGGGGCTCCTATAATTCACCCCTCCACTTT.